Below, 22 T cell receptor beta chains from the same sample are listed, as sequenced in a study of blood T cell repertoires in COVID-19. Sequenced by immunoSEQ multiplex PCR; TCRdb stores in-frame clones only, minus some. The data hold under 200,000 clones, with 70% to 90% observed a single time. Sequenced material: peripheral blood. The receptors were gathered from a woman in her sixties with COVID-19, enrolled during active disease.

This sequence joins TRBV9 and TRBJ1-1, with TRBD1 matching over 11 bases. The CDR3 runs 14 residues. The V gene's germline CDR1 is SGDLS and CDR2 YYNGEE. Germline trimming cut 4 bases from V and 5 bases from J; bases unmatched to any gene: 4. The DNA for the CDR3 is TGTGCCAGCAGCACCGGGACAGGGGGTACTGAAGCTTTCTTT. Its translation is CASSTGTGGTEAFF.

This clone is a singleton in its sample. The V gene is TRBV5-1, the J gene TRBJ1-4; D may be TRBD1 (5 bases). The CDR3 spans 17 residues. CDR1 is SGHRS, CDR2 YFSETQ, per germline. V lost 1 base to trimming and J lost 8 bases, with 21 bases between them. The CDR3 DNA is TGCGCCAGCAGCTTGAGCGGGACGGGGAGCGGAGGGGAAAAACTGTTTTTT. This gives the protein CASSLSGTGSGGEKLFF.

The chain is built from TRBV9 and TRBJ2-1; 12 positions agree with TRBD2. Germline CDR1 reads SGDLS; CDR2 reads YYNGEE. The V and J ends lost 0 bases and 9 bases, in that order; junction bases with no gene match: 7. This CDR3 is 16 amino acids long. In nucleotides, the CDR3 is TGTGCCAGCAGCGTAGTCTCTAGCGGGGGGGCTGGTGAGCAGTTCTTC. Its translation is CASSVVSSGGAGEQFF.

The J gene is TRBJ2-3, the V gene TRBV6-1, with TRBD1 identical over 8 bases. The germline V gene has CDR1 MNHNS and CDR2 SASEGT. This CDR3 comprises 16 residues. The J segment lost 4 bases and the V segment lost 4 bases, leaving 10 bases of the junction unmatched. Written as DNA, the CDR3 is TGTGCCAGCAGTGGTAGGGCAGGGGGCGCGGCAGATACGCAGTATTTT. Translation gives CASSGRAGGAADTQYF.

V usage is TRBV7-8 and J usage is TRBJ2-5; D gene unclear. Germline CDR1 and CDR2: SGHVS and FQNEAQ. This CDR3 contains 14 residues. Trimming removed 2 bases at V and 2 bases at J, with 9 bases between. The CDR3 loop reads CASSLNTYQETQYF. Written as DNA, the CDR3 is TGTGCCAGCAGCTTAAACACGTATCAAGAGACCCAGTACTTC.

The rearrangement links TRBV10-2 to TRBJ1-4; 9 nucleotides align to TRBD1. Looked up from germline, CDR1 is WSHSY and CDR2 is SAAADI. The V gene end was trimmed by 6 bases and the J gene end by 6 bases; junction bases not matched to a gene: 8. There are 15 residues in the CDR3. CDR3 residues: CASRDTGGYDEKLFF. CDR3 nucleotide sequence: TGCGCCAGCAGGGATACAGGGGGCTACGATGAAAAACTGTTTTTT.

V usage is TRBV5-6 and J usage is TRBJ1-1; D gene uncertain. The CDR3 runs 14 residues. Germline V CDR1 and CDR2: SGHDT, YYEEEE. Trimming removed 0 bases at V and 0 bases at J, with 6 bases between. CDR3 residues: CASSLGGLNTEAFF. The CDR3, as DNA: TGTGCCAGCAGCTTGGGAGGGTTGAACACTGAAGCTTTCTTT. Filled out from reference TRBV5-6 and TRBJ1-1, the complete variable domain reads DAGVTQSPTHLIKTRGQQVTLRCSPKSGHDTVSWYQQALGQGPQFIFQYYEEEERQRGNFPDRFSGHQFPNYSSELNVNALLLGDSALYLCASSLGGLNTEAFFGQGTRLTVV.

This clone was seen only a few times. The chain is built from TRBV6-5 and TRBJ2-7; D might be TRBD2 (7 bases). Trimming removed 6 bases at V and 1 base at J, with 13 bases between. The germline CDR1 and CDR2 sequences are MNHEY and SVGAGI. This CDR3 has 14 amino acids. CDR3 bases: TGTGCCAGCAGAAATAGGGGGGGATCCTACGAGCAGTACGTC. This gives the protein CASRNRGGSYEQYV.

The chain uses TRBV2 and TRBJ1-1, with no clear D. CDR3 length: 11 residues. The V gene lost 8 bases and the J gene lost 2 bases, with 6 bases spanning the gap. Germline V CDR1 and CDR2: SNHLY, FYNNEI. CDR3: CASRVNTEAFF. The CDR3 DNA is TGTGCCAGCCGGGTAAACACTGAAGCTTTCTTT.

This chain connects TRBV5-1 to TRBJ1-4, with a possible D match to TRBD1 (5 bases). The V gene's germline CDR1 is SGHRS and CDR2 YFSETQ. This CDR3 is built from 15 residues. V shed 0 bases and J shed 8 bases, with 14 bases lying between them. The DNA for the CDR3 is TGCGCCAGCAGCTTGGATCCCAGGGAGGAGGAAAAACTGTTTTTT. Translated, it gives CASSLDPREEEKLFF.

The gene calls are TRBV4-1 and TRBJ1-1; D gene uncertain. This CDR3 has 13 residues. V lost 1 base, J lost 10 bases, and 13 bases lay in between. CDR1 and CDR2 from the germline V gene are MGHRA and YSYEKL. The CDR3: CASSQAWGGGAFF. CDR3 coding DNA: TGCGCCAGCAGCCAAGCGTGGGGAGGCGGAGCTTTCTTT.

The CDR3 nucleotides read TGTGCCAGCAGCCCTCGGGACAGTGGGTATAGCAATCAGCCCCAGCATTTT. This codes for CASSPRDSGYSNQPQHF. The V gene is TRBV7-6, the J gene TRBJ1-5; 7 bases are shared with TRBD1. Germline CDR1 reads SGHVS; CDR2 reads FNYEAQ. This CDR3 comprises 17 residues. J lost 0 bases, V lost 5 bases, and 10 bases had no gene match.

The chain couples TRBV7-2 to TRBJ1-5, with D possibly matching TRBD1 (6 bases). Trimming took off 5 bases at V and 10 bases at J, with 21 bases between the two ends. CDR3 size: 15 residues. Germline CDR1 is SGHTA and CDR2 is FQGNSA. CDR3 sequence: CASSPSSGGGGPQHF. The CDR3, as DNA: TGTGCCAGCAGCCCTAGCTCGGGAGGGGGGGGTCCCCAGCATTTT.

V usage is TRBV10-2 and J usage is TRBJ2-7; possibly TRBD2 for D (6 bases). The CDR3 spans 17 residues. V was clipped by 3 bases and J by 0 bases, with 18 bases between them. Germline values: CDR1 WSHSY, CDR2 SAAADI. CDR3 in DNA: TGCGCCAGCAGTGAACGGACCCTCCGGGGGAGCTCCTACGAGCAGTACTTC. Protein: CASSERTLRGSSYEQYF.

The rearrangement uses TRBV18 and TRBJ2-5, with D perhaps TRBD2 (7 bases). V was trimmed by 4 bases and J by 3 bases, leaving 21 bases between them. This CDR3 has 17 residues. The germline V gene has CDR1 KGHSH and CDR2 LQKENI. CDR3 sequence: CASSLGPALGGEETQYF. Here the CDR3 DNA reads TGTGCCAGCTCACTAGGACCCGCCTTAGGGGGGGAAGAGACCCAGTACTTC.

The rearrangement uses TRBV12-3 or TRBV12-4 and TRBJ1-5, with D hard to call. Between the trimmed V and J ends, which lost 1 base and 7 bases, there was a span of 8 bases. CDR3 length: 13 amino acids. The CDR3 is CASSLEGGQPQHF. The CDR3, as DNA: TGTGCCAGCAGTTTAGAGGGCGGGCAGCCCCAGCATTTT.

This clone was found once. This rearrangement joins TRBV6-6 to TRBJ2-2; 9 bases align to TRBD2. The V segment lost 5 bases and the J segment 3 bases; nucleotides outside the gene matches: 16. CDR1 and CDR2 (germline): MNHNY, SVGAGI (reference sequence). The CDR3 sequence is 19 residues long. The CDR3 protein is CASSHGGRASGIYTGELFF. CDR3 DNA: TGTGCCAGCAGTCACGGGGGGAGGGCTAGCGGGATTTACACCGGGGAGCTGTTTTTT.

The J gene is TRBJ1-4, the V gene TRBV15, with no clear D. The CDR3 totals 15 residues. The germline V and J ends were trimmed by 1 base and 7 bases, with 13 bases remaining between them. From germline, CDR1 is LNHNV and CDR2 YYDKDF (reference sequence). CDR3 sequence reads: CATSRAWAVREKLFF. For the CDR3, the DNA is TGTGCCACCAGCAGAGCGTGGGCAGTACGTGAAAAACTGTTTTTT. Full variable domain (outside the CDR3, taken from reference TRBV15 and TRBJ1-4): DAMVIQNPRYQVTQFGKPVTLSCSQTLNHNVMYWYQQKSSQAPKLLFHYYDKDFNNEADTPDNFQSRRPNTSFCFLDIRSPGLGDTAMYLCATSRAWAVREKLFFGSGTQLSVL.

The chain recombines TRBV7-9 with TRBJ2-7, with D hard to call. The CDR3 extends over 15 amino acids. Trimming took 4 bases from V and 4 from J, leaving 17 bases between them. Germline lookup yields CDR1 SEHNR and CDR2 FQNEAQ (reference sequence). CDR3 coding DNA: TGTGCCAGCAGCTCCCGACGGTCTCTAGGTTACGAGCAGTACTTC. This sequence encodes CASSSRRSLGYEQYF.

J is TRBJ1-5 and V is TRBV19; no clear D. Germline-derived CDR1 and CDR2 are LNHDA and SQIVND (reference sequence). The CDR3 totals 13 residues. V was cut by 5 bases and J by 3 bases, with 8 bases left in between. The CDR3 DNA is TGTGCCAGTAGTTCGAGGATCAATCAGCCCCAGCATTTT. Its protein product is CASSSRINQPQHF.

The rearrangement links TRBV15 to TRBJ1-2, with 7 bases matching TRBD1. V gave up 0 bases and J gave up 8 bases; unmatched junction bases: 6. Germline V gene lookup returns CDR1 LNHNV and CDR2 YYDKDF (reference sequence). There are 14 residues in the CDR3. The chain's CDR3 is CATSRDATGRGYTF. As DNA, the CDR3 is TGTGCCACCAGCAGAGACGCGACAGGGCGAGGCTACACCTTC.

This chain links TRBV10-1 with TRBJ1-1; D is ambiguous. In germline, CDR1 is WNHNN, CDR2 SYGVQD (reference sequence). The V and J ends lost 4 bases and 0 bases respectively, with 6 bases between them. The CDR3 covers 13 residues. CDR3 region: CASSVTMNTEAFF. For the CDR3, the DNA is TGCGCCAGCAGTGTTACTATGAACACTGAAGCTTTCTTT.